This TCR beta chain was sequenced for a study of blood T cell repertoires in COVID-19. Libraries were prepared by immunoSEQ multiplex PCR; TCRdb keeps only in-frame clonotypes and omits some of them. The sample lists some 320,000 clones, 89% occurring once. The CDR3 covers 19 residues. V was clipped by 3 bases and J by 6 bases; unmatched bases: 21. CDR1 GTSNPN and CDR2 SVGIG come from the germline V gene (reference sequence). The receptor's source is a woman in her 50s who had been exposed to COVID-19. The chain has TRBV30 and TRBJ2-5; TRBD2 aligns across 11 bases. Material: PBMCs or T cells enriched from blood (not recorded which). The CDR3 sequence is CAWSHNSGGAEGSKKTQYF. The CDR3 DNA reads TGTGCCTGGAGCCACAATAGCGGGGGGGCCGAAGGGAGTAAGAAGACCCAGTACTTC.